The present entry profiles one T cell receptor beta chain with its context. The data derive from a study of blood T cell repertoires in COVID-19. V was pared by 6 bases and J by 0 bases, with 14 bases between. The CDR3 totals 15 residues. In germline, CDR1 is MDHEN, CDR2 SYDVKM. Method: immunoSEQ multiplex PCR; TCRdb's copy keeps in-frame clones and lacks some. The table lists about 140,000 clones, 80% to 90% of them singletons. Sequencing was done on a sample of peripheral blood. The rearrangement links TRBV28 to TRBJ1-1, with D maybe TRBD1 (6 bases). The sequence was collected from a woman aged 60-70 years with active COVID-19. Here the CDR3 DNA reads TGTGCCAGCAGCCCCCCCAAGGGGGTGAACACTGAAGCTTTCTTT. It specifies CASSPPKGVNTEAFF.